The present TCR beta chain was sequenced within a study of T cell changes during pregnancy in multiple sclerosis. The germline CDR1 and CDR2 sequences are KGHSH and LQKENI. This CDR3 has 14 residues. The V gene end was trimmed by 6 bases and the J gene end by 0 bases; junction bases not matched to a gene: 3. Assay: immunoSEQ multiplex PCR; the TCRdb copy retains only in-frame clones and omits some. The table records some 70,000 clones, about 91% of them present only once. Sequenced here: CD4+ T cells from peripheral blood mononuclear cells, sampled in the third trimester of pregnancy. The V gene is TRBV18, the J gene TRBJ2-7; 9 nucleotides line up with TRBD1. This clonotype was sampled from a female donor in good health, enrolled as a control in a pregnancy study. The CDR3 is CASSPGQGSYEQYF. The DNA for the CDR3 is TGTGCCAGCTCCCCGGGACAGGGCTCCTACGAGCAGTACTTC.